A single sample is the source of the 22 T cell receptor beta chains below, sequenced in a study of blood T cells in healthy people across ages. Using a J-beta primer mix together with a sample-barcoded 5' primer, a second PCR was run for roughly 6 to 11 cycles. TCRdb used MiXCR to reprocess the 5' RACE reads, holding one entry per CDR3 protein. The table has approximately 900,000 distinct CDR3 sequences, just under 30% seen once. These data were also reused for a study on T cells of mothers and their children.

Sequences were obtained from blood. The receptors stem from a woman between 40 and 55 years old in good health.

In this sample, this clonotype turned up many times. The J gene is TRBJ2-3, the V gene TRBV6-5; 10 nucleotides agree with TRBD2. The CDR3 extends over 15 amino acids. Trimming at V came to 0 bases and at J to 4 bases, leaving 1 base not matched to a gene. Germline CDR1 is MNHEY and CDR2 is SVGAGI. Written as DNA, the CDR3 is TGTGCCAGCAGTTACTCAGCGGGGGGGCCAGATACGCAGTATTTT. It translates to CASSYSAGGPDTQYF.

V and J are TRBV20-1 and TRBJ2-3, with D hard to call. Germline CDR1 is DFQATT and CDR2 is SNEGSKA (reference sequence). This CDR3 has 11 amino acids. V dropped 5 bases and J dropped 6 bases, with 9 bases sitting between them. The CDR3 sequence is CSAGSVDTQYF. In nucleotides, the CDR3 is TGCAGTGCTGGATCTGTCGATACGCAGTATTTT.

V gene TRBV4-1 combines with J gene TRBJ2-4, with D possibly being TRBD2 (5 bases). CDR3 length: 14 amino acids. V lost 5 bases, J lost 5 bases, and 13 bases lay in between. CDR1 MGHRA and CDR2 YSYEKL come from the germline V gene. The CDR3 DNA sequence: TGCGCCAGCAGCGAGGGATATTCCGAAAACATTCAGTACTTC. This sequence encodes CASSEGYSENIQYF.

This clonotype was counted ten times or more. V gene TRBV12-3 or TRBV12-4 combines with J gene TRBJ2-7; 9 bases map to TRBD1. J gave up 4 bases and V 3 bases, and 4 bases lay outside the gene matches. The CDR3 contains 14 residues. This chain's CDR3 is CASSLTGGWYEQYF. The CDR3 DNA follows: TGTGCCAGCAGTTTGACAGGGGGGTGGTACGAGCAGTACTTC.

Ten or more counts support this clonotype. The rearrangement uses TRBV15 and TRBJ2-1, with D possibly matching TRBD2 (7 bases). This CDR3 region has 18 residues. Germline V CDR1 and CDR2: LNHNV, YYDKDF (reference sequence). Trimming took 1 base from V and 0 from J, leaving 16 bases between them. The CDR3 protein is CATSRAPGGRSSYNEQFF. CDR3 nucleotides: TGTGCCACCAGCAGAGCCCCCGGGGGGCGAAGCTCCTACAATGAGCAGTTCTTC.

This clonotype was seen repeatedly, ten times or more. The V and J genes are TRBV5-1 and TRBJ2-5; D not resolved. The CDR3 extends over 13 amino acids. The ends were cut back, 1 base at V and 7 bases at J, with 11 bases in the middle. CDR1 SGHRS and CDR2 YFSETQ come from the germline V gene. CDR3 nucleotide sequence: TGCGCCAGCAGCTTGCGGCAAGAAGGGACCCAGTACTTC. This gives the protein CASSLRQEGTQYF.

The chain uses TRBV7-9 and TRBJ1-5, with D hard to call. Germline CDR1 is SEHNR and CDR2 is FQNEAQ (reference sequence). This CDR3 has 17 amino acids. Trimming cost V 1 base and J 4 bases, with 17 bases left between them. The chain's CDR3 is CASSLGEKERGNQPQHF. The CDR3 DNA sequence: TGTGCCAGCAGCTTAGGGGAAAAGGAGCGAGGGAATCAGCCCCAGCATTTT.

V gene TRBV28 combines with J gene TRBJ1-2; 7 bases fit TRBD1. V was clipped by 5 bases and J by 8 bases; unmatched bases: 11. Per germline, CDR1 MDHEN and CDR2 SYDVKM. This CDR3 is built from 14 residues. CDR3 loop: CASSRGTEPRGYTF. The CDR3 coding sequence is TGTGCCAGCAGTCGAGGGACAGAACCCCGGGGCTACACCTTC.

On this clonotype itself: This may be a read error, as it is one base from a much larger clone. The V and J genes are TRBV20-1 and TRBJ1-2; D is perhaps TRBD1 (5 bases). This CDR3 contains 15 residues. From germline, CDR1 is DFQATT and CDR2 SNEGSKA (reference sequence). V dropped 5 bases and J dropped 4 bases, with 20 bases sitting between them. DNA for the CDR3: TGCAGTGCTGAGCGGGGCTCCGGGGTCCTCTATGGCTACACCTTC. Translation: CSAERGSGVLYGYTF.

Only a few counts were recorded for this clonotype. CDR3 in amino acids: CASMPPGGTEAFF. The CDR3 DNA is TGTGCCAGCATGCCCCCGGGCGGCACTGAAGCTTTCTTT. V and J are TRBV2 and TRBJ1-1; D is ambiguous. Trimming cost V 7 bases and J 4 bases, with 13 bases left between them. The length of the CDR3 is 13 residues. Germline CDR1 and CDR2: SNHLY and FYNNEI.

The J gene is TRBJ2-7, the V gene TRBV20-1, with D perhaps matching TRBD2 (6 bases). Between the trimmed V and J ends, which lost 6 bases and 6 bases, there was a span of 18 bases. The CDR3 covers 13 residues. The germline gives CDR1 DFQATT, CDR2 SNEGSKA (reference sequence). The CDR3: CSAPGPGVPEQYF. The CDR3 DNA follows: TGCAGTGCGCCGGGACCGGGGGTCCCCGAGCAGTACTTC.

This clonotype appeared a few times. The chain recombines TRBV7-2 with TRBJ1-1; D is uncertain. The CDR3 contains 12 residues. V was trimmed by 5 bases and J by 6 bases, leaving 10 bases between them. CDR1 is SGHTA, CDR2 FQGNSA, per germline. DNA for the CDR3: TGTGCCAGCAGCCAACTACCTTCTGAAGCTTTCTTT. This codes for CASSQLPSEAFF.

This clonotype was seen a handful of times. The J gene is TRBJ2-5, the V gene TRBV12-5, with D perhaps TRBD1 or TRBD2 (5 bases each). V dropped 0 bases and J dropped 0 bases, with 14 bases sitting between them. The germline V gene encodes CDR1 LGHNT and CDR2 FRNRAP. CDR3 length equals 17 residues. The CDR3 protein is CASGLVRFGAHQETQYF. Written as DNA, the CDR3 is TGTGCTAGTGGTTTGGTTAGATTCGGGGCCCACCAAGAGACCCAGTACTTC.

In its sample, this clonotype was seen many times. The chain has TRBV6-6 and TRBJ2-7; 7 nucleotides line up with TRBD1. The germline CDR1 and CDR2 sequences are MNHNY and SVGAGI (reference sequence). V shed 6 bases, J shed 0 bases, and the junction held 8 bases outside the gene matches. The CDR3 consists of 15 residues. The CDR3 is CASRILGQNSYEQYF. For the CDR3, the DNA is TGTGCCAGCAGGATATTGGGACAGAACTCCTACGAGCAGTACTTC.

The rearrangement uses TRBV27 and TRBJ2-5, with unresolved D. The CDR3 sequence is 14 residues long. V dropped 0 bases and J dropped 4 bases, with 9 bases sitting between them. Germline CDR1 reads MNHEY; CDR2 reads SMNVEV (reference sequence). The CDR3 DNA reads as TGTGCCAGCAGTTTATCTGTGGATGGAGAGACCCAGTACTTC. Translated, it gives CASSLSVDGETQYF.

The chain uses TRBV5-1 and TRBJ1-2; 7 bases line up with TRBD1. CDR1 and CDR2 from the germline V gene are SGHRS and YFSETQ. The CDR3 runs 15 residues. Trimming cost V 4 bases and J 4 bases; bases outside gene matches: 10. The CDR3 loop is CASSGGTAGLYGYTF. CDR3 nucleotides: TGCGCCAGCAGCGGGGGGACAGCGGGCCTCTATGGCTACACCTTC.

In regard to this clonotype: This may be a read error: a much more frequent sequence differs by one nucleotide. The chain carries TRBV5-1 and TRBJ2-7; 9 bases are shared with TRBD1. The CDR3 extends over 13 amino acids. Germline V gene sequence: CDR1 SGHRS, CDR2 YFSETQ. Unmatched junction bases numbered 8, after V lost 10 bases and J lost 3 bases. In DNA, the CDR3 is TGCGCCGGCGCCCCGGGACAGGGCTACGAGCAGTACTTC. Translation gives CAGAPGQGYEQYF.

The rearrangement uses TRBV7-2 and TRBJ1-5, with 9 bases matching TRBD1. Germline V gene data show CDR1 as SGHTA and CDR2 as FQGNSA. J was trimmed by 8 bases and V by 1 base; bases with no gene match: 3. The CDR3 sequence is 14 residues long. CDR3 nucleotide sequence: TGTGCCAGCAGCTTAGACAGGGGGCGGAAGCCCCAGCATTTT. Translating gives CASSLDRGRKPQHF.

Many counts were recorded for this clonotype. In DNA form, the CDR3 reads TGTGCCAGCAAACTAGCGGGGGGGAACTCCTACAATGAGCAGTTCTTC. It codes for CASKLAGGNSYNEQFF. The chain joins TRBV6-1 to TRBJ2-1, with 13 bases aligning to TRBD2. The germline V gene encodes CDR1 MNHNS and CDR2 SASEGT. The CDR3 has 16 amino acids. The junction had 3 bases not matched to a gene; V was cut back by 7 bases and J by 0 bases.

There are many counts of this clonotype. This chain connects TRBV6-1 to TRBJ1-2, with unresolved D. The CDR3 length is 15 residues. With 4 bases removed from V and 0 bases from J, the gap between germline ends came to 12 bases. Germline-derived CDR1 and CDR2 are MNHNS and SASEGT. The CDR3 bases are TGTGCCAGCAGTGGAATCGGACCCTCTAACTATGGCTACACCTTC. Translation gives CASSGIGPSNYGYTF.

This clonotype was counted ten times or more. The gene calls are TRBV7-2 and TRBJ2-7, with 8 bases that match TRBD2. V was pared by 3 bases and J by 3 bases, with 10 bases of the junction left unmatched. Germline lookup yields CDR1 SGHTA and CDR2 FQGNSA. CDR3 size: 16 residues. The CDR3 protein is CASSFDLSGGLYEQYF. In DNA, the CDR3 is TGTGCCAGCAGCTTCGACTTAAGCGGGGGACTCTACGAGCAGTACTTC.

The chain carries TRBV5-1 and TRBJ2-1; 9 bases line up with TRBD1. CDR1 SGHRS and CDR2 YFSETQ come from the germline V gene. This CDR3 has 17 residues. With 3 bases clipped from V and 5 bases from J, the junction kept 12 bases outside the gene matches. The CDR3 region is CASSSLPGTGKNNEQFF. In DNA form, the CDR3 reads TGCGCCAGCAGCTCCCTACCTGGGACAGGGAAAAACAATGAGCAGTTCTTC.